This T cell receptor beta chain is from a study of OX40 agonist ivuxolimab in advanced cancers. Study results and limitations: CD8+ T cells (on average) carried more expanded clones than CD4+ T cells. Circulating CD4+ and CD8+ T cells showed clonal expansion by week 6 at 0.1 to 3.0 mg/kg.

Blood was sampled at baseline, cycle 4 day 1, and cycle 7 day 1. Germline lookup yields CDR1 SEHNR and CDR2 FQNEAQ (reference sequence). With 1 base clipped from V and 6 bases from J, the junction kept 9 bases outside the gene matches. The CDR3 extends over 16 amino acids. This clone appeared a single time. Its matching antigen is unknown. Clones were read by immunoSEQ multiplex PCR, and TCRdb kept only the in-frame ones, dropping some. The sample contains under 80,000 clones, roughly 93% of which appear only once. This receptor was obtained from an adult with an advanced solid tumor such as melanoma, head and neck, liver or kidney cancer. Sequencing was performed on CD4+ or CD8+ T cells sorted from blood, taken in a trial of the OX40 agonist ivuxolimab. V is TRBV7-9 and J is TRBJ2-4; 7 nucleotides line up with TRBD1. CDR3 region: CASSLVKSPGGNIQYF. As DNA, the CDR3 is TGTGCCAGCAGCTTAGTAAAATCCCCAGGGGGAAACATTCAGTACTTC.